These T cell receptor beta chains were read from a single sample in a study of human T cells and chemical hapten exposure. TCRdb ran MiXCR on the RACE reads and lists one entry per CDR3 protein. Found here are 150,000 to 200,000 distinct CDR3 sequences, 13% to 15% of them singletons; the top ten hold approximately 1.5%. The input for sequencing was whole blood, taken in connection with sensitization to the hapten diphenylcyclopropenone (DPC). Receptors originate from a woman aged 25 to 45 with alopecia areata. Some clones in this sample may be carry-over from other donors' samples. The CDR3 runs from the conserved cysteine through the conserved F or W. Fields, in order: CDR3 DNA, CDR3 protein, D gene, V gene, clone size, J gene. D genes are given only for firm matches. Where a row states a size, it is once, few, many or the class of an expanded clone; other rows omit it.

CDR3nt: TGTGCCAGCAGGCGGACTAGCGGGAGGGCCGAAAGCTCCTACAATGAGCAGTTCTTC
CDR3aa: CASRRTSGRAESSYNEQFF
d_gene: TRBD2
v_gene: TRBV11-2
abundance: many
j_gene: TRBJ2-1

CDR3nt: TGTGCCAGCAGTGAGCGTAGGAGTTATGGCTACACCTTC
CDR3aa: CASSERRSYGYTF
d_gene: NA
v_gene: TRBV2
abundance: few
j_gene: TRBJ1-2

CDR3nt: TGTGCCAGCGGACTAGCCAGCTCCTACAATGAGCAGTTCTTC
CDR3aa: CASGLASSYNEQFF
d_gene: TRBD2
v_gene: TRBV28
abundance: NA
j_gene: TRBJ2-1

CDR3nt: TGTGCCAGCAGCTTTACGACTAGCCGAACCAATGAGCAGTTCTTC
CDR3aa: CASSFTTSRTNEQFF
d_gene: TRBD2
v_gene: TRBV7-2
abundance: NA
j_gene: TRBJ2-1

CDR3nt: TGCAGCGTGAAGACCTCCCCATACAATGAGCAGTTCTTC
CDR3aa: CSVKTSPYNEQFF
d_gene: NA
v_gene: TRBV29-1
abundance: many
j_gene: TRBJ2-1

CDR3nt: TGCAGTGCTAACGCGGGGGACAGGAGGAGGCAGCCCCAGCATTTT
CDR3aa: CSANAGDRRRQPQHF
d_gene: TRBD1
v_gene: TRBV20-1
abundance: NA
j_gene: TRBJ1-5

CDR3nt: TGCAGTGCGCTGGACAGGGCGGGAGAGACCCAGTACTTC
CDR3aa: CSALDRAGETQYF
d_gene: TRBD1
v_gene: TRBV20-1
abundance: NA
j_gene: TRBJ2-5

CDR3nt: TGCAGTGCTAGTCGGACAGGGTTACACAATGAGCAGTTCTTC
CDR3aa: CSASRTGLHNEQFF
d_gene: TRBD1
v_gene: TRBV20-1
abundance: NA
j_gene: TRBJ2-1

CDR3nt: TGCAGTGCTAGAGATCGGGCCGTATCCTACGAGCAGTACTTC
CDR3aa: CSARDRAVSYEQYF
d_gene: NA
v_gene: TRBV20-1
abundance: few
j_gene: TRBJ2-7

CDR3nt: TGTGCCAGCAGCGTCGGAGACACCGGGGAGCTGTTTTTT
CDR3aa: CASSVGDTGELFF
d_gene: NA
v_gene: TRBV9
abundance: NA
j_gene: TRBJ2-2

CDR3nt: TGTGCCAGCAGCCAAGGCTCCGGCACGTTCGAGCAGTACTTC
CDR3aa: CASSQGSGTFEQYF
d_gene: NA
v_gene: TRBV3-1
abundance: few
j_gene: TRBJ2-7

CDR3nt: TGTGCCAGCTCACCACCCGCAGGGGGGGACTATGGCTACACCTTC
CDR3aa: CASSPPAGGDYGYTF
d_gene: TRBD1
v_gene: TRBV18
abundance: NA
j_gene: TRBJ1-2

CDR3nt: TGTGCCAGCAGCTTGAACACTAACACCGGGGAGCTGTTTTTT
CDR3aa: CASSLNTNTGELFF
d_gene: NA
v_gene: TRBV5-4
abundance: few
j_gene: TRBJ2-2

CDR3nt: TGCAGCGTTGGGGACATATATTCCCTGGGCTACACCTTC
CDR3aa: CSVGDIYSLGYTF
d_gene: NA
v_gene: TRBV29-1
abundance: many
j_gene: TRBJ1-2

CDR3nt: TGTGCCATCAGTGAGGACCCAAGAACTAACTATGGCTACACCTTC
CDR3aa: CAISEDPRTNYGYTF
d_gene: NA
v_gene: TRBV10-3
abundance: many
j_gene: TRBJ1-2

CDR3nt: TGTGCCAGCAGCTCCTGGACAGGAACCTACAATGAGCAGTTCTTC
CDR3aa: CASSSWTGTYNEQFF
d_gene: TRBD1
v_gene: TRBV3-1
abundance: many
j_gene: TRBJ2-1

CDR3nt: TGTGCCAGCAGCCCGGCGGGCTTGGGCACAGATACGCAGTATTTT
CDR3aa: CASSPAGLGTDTQYF
d_gene: NA
v_gene: TRBV3-1
abundance: few
j_gene: TRBJ2-3

CDR3nt: TGCGCCAGCAGCTTGGAGGGGGTCAATCAGCCCCAGCATTTT
CDR3aa: CASSLEGVNQPQHF
d_gene: NA
v_gene: TRBV5-1
abundance: few
j_gene: TRBJ1-5

CDR3nt: TGTGCCAGCAGGCCCACCGGGCGAAACACCGGGGAGCTGTTTTTT
CDR3aa: CASRPTGRNTGELFF
d_gene: NA
v_gene: TRBV6-2/TRBV6-3
abundance: NA
j_gene: TRBJ2-2

CDR3nt: TGTGCCAGCAGCTCGGCTAGCGGGAGGACCGGGGAGCTGTTTTTT
CDR3aa: CASSSASGRTGELFF
d_gene: TRBD2
v_gene: TRBV7-2
abundance: NA
j_gene: TRBJ2-2

CDR3nt: TGTGCCAGCAGTTTTTGGGAGACCCCCTACAATGAGCAGTTCTTC
CDR3aa: CASSFWETPYNEQFF
d_gene: NA
v_gene: TRBV12-3/TRBV12-4
abundance: few
j_gene: TRBJ2-1

CDR3nt: TGTGCCAGCTCACCGGGACAGATGGAAGCGGACACTGAAGCTTTCTTT
CDR3aa: CASSPGQMEADTEAFF
d_gene: TRBD1
v_gene: TRBV18
abundance: few
j_gene: TRBJ1-1

CDR3nt: TGTGCCAGCAGTCCCCACCACTACGAGCAGTACTTC
CDR3aa: CASSPHHYEQYF
d_gene: NA
v_gene: TRBV12-3/TRBV12-4
abundance: NA
j_gene: TRBJ2-7

CDR3nt: TGTGCCAGCAGCCCCAGAGCGGGACTAGCGGGGGGCCACGAGCAGTACTTC
CDR3aa: CASSPRAGLAGGHEQYF
d_gene: TRBD2
v_gene: TRBV9
abundance: many
j_gene: TRBJ2-7

CDR3nt: TGTGCCAGCAGCTCTCGAAACTATGGCTACACCTTC
CDR3aa: CASSSRNYGYTF
d_gene: NA
v_gene: TRBV11-2
abundance: many
j_gene: TRBJ1-2

CDR3nt: TGCAGTGCTCCTCCTAGCGGGAGGCCTTTTAATGAGCAGTTCTTC
CDR3aa: CSAPPSGRPFNEQFF
d_gene: TRBD2
v_gene: TRBV20-1
abundance: NA
j_gene: TRBJ2-1

CDR3nt: TGTGCCAGCAGCCATGGACTAGCGGATAGCACAGATACGCAGTATTTT
CDR3aa: CASSHGLADSTDTQYF
d_gene: TRBD2
v_gene: TRBV28
abundance: many
j_gene: TRBJ2-3

CDR3nt: TGTGCCAGCAGGTCTCGTGGTGAAGCTTTCTTT
CDR3aa: CASRSRGEAFF
d_gene: NA
v_gene: TRBV6-6
abundance: few
j_gene: TRBJ1-1

CDR3nt: TGCAGTGCTAGAGGCGGGAGGGCCCTCAATGAGCAGTTCTTC
CDR3aa: CSARGGRALNEQFF
d_gene: TRBD2
v_gene: TRBV20-1
abundance: NA
j_gene: TRBJ2-1

CDR3nt: TGTGCCAGCAGTCCCGACTGGAAAGCCCAGTACTTC
CDR3aa: CASSPDWKAQYF
d_gene: NA
v_gene: TRBV6-5
abundance: few
j_gene: TRBJ2-4

CDR3nt: TGTGCCAGCAGTACGGGGCCAGCCTACGAGCAGTACTTC
CDR3aa: CASSTGPAYEQYF
d_gene: NA
v_gene: TRBV7-6
abundance: few
j_gene: TRBJ2-7

CDR3nt: TGTGCCAGCAGAAGCCCATTAGCGGGACAAGATACGCAGTATTTT
CDR3aa: CASRSPLAGQDTQYF
d_gene: TRBD2
v_gene: TRBV6-2/TRBV6-3
abundance: many
j_gene: TRBJ2-3

CDR3nt: TGTGCCAGCACCCCCGGGACAGGGAACAATGAGCAGTTCTTC
CDR3aa: CASTPGTGNNEQFF
d_gene: TRBD1
v_gene: TRBV6-5
abundance: few
j_gene: TRBJ2-1

CDR3nt: TGTGCCACCGGTGACGGGTCGCTCTACGAGCAGTACTTC
CDR3aa: CATGDGSLYEQYF
d_gene: NA
v_gene: TRBV24-1
abundance: few
j_gene: TRBJ2-7

CDR3nt: TGTGCCAGCAGCTTAAAGCGACATTATAATTCACCCCTCCACTTT
CDR3aa: CASSLKRHYNSPLHF
d_gene: NA
v_gene: TRBV13
abundance: few
j_gene: TRBJ1-6

CDR3nt: TGTGCCATCAGTGAGGGACGGGTCCTCTACGAGCAGTACTTC
CDR3aa: CAISEGRVLYEQYF
d_gene: NA
v_gene: TRBV10-3
abundance: NA
j_gene: TRBJ2-7

CDR3nt: TGTGCCAGCAGTTACCTGACAGGGGTCACAGATACGCAGTATTTT
CDR3aa: CASSYLTGVTDTQYF
d_gene: TRBD1
v_gene: TRBV6-5
abundance: NA
j_gene: TRBJ2-3

CDR3nt: TGTGCCAGCAGCCAAGGTTCCTTGCGGGAGGGAAGCTCCTACAATGAGCAGTTCTTC
CDR3aa: CASSQGSLREGSSYNEQFF
d_gene: TRBD2
v_gene: TRBV3-1
abundance: NA
j_gene: TRBJ2-1

CDR3nt: TGTGCCAGCAGTTACAGAGGGGGAGGCACTGAAGCTTTCTTT
CDR3aa: CASSYRGGGTEAFF
d_gene: NA
v_gene: TRBV6-5
abundance: few
j_gene: TRBJ1-1

CDR3nt: TGTGCCAGTAGTACGAGACGCGGGAACACCGGGGAGCTGTTTTTT
CDR3aa: CASSTRRGNTGELFF
d_gene: NA
v_gene: TRBV19
abundance: NA
j_gene: TRBJ2-2

CDR3nt: TGTGCCAGCAGCCCCATCGAAGGCTATGGCTACACCTTC
CDR3aa: CASSPIEGYGYTF
d_gene: NA
v_gene: TRBV9
abundance: once
j_gene: TRBJ1-2

CDR3nt: TGCAGCGTTACGCAAGGGGGGGGCGCCACTGAAGCTTTCTTT
CDR3aa: CSVTQGGGATEAFF
d_gene: NA
v_gene: TRBV29-1
abundance: few
j_gene: TRBJ1-1

CDR3nt: TGCGCCAGCAGCCAAGTGTGGAGGGAGCAGTTCTTC
CDR3aa: CASSQVWREQFF
d_gene: NA
v_gene: TRBV4-1
abundance: NA
j_gene: TRBJ2-1

CDR3nt: TGTGCCAGCAGTCCGCGCGGACTAGCGGGGGGTACCGGGGAGCTGTTTTTT
CDR3aa: CASSPRGLAGGTGELFF
d_gene: TRBD2
v_gene: TRBV6-5
abundance: many
j_gene: TRBJ2-2